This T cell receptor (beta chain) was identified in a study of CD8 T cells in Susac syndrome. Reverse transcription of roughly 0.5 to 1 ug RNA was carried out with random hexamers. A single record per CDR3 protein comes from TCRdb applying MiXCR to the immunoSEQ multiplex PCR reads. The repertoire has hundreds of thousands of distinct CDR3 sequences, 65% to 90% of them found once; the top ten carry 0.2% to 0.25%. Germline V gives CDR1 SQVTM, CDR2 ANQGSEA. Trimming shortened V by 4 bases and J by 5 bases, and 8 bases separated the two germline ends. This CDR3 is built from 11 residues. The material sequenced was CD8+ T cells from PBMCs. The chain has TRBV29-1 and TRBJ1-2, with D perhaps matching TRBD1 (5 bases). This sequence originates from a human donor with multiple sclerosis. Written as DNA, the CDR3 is TGCAGCGTTGCACAGGATTATGGCTACACCTTC. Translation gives CSVAQDYGYTF.